These 15 T cell receptor beta chains were all obtained from the same sample, sequenced in a study of vaccination effects on CD4 cells after COVID-19. Antigens for these TCRs are unknown. Culturing for 10 days preceded CD4+ T cell isolation. Here immunoSEQ multiplex PCR was the method, and the copy in TCRdb shows in-frame clones only, minus some. The sample contains 70,000 to 85,000 clones, 75% to 80% of which appear only once. Sequenced here: CD4+ T cells from PBMCs cultured without peptide, sampled before COVID-19 vaccination. The receptors shown here come from a human donor who received a COVID-19 vaccine.

CDR3 nucleotides: TGTGCCAGCACCTTGGGAGGTCACAAAGGGGACGAGCAGTACGTC. Its protein is CASTLGGHKGDEQYV. The V call is TRBV7-9, the J call TRBJ2-7, with D possibly matching TRBD2 (6 bases). In germline, CDR1 is SEHNR, CDR2 FQNEAQ (reference sequence). The V end lost 7 bases, the J end lost 5 bases, and 21 bases lay between the germline ends. This CDR3 has 15 residues.

V and J are TRBV19 and TRBJ2-1; perhaps TRBD2 as D (7 bases). There are 19 residues in the CDR3. Trimming removed 3 bases from V and 7 bases from J, with 28 bases in between. Germline lookup yields CDR1 LNHDA and CDR2 SQIVND (reference sequence). Here the CDR3 reads CASSIDPRVGGRIKNEQFF. The CDR3 DNA follows: TGTGCCAGTAGTATCGATCCGCGAGTCGGGGGGCGAATCAAGAATGAGCAGTTCTTC. Full variable domain (remainder filled in from reference TRBV19 and TRBJ2-1): DGGITQSPKYLFRKEGQNVTLSCEQNLNHDAMYWYRQDPGQGLRLIYYSQIVNDFQKGDIAEGYSVSREKKESFPLTVTSAQKNPTAFYLCASSIDPRVGGRIKNEQFFGPGTRLTVL.

The chain employs TRBV24-1 and TRBJ2-3, with 8 bases lining up with TRBD2. The junction had 8 bases not matched to a gene; V was cut back by 9 bases and J by 1 base. CDR3 length: 15 amino acids. Germline V gene sequence: CDR1 KGHDR, CDR2 SFDVKD. DNA of the CDR3: TGTGCCACCTCGGGAGGGCAGGGCCGCACAGATACGCAGTATTTT. This translates into CATSGGQGRTDTQYF.

This chain links TRBV5-6 with TRBJ2-7; 7 nucleotides line up with TRBD1. With V trimmed by 0 bases and J by 5 bases, 2 bases remained unmatched. Germline CDR1 is SGHDT and CDR2 is YYEEEE. This CDR3 is built from 13 residues. CDR3: CASSLGQGNEQYV. CDR3 nucleotides: TGTGCCAGCAGCTTGGGACAGGGAAACGAGCAGTACGTC.

The J gene is TRBJ1-3, the V gene TRBV9; TRBD1 might be the D (5 bases). This CDR3 comprises 15 residues. The V end lost 3 bases, the J end lost 1 base, and 11 bases lay between the germline ends. Germline CDR1 reads SGDLS; CDR2 reads YYNGEE. CDR3 nucleotide sequence: TGTGCCAGCAGCGCTTCAGACAGATCTGGAAACACCATATATTTT. It yields the protein CASSASDRSGNTIYF. Drawing the rest from reference TRBV9 and TRBJ1-3, the complete variable domain is DSGVTQTPKHLITATGQRVTLRCSPRSGDLSVYWYQQSLDQGLQFLIQYYNGEERAKGNILERFSAQQFPDLHSELNLSSLELGDSALYFCASSASDRSGNTIYFGEGSWLTVV.

This clone was detected only once. The chain couples TRBV5-1 to TRBJ2-7; 9 bases agree with TRBD1. Germline V gene lookup returns CDR1 SGHRS and CDR2 YFSETQ. V was clipped by 5 bases and J by 4 bases; unmatched bases: 22. The CDR3 has 19 amino acids. CDR3 nucleotide sequence: TGCGCCAGCAGTTCCATACCGGGACAGGGAGATCGGGTGTCGTACGAGCAGTACGTC. Protein sequence: CASSSIPGQGDRVSYEQYV.

This chain uses TRBV28 with TRBJ1-5; D is unclear. The CDR3 runs 14 residues. Germline V lookup: CDR1 MDHEN, CDR2 SYDVKM. V was clipped by 2 bases and J by 9 bases, with 14 bases between them. DNA of the CDR3: TGTGCCAGCAGTTTAACTCACAGTCTATTGCCCCAGCATTTT. Its protein is CASSLTHSLLPQHF.

The chain uses TRBV7-9 and TRBJ1-1; 8 positions agree with TRBD1. The V and J ends lost 5 bases and 6 bases, in that order; junction bases with no gene match: 11. Per germline, CDR1 SEHNR and CDR2 FQNEAQ (reference sequence). CDR3 length: 15 amino acids. The CDR3 protein is CASSADRGKGPEAFF. The DNA for the CDR3 is TGTGCCAGCAGCGCCGACAGGGGTAAAGGGCCTGAAGCTTTCTTT.

The gene calls are TRBV7-2 and TRBJ1-1; perhaps TRBD1 as D (6 bases). The CDR3 sequence is 16 residues long. Germline V gene sequence: CDR1 SGHTA, CDR2 FQGNSA. Trimming cost V 0 bases and J 1 base, with 12 bases left between them. As DNA, the CDR3 is TGTGCCAGCAGCTTAGCCAGGGGTTGGGGGAACACTGAAGCTTTCTTT. Protein sequence: CASSLARGWGNTEAFF.

V is TRBV11-3 and J is TRBJ2-1, with D perhaps being TRBD1 or TRBD2 (6 bases each). The CDR3 consists of 13 residues. V gave up 1 base and J gave up 12 bases, with 13 bases separating them. Germline CDR1 reads SGHNT; CDR2 reads YENEEA. The CDR3 region has the DNA TGTGCCAGCAGCTTAGCCGGGGGCGCTTTGCAGTTCTTC. Protein: CASSLAGGALQFF.

The chain is built from TRBV12-5 and TRBJ1-3; D perhaps matches TRBD1 (6 bases). CDR1 and CDR2 from the germline V gene are LGHNT and FRNRAP. Trimming left V 1 base short and J 6 bases short, with 10 bases between. The CDR3 is made up of 14 amino acids. The CDR3 nucleotides are TGTGCTAGTGGTTTGGGGACAGAGACAAACACCATATATTTT. This translates into CASGLGTETNTIYF.

The chain is built from TRBV6-1 and TRBJ1-5; a possible D gene is TRBD1 (6 bases). This CDR3 has 16 residues. Germline values: CDR1 MNHNS, CDR2 SASEGT. V lost 1 base and J lost 1, with 11 bases in between. The CDR3 is CASSEGGHPSNQPQHF. DNA of the CDR3: TGTGCCAGCAGTGAAGGGGGACACCCAAGCAATCAGCCCCAGCATTTT.

The chain has TRBV2 and TRBJ1-4, with 7 positions matching TRBD1. This CDR3 has 11 amino acids. Trimming cost V 6 bases and J 13 bases; bases outside gene matches: 5. Germline-derived CDR1 and CDR2 are SNHLY and FYNNEI. The CDR3 reads CASSDRDRLFF. The CDR3 coding sequence is TGTGCCAGCAGCGACCGGGACAGACTGTTTTTT.

This sequence joins TRBV28 and TRBJ1-5; D remains unclear. The V end was cut by 6 bases, the J end by 4 bases, with 7 bases between. The CDR3 length is 12 residues. CDR1 and CDR2 from the germline V gene are MDHEN and SYDVKM. CDR3 sequence: CASRSTNQPQHF. CDR3 sequence (DNA): TGTGCCAGCAGGTCCACTAATCAGCCCCAGCATTTT.

The chain is built from TRBV12-3 or TRBV12-4 and TRBJ1-5, with D hard to call. V was cut by 3 bases and J by 7 bases, with 10 bases left in between. The CDR3 has 13 residues. CDR3 sequence: CASSFGSSQPQHF. The CDR3 coding sequence is TGTGCCAGCAGTTTCGGGTCTAGCCAGCCCCAGCATTTT.